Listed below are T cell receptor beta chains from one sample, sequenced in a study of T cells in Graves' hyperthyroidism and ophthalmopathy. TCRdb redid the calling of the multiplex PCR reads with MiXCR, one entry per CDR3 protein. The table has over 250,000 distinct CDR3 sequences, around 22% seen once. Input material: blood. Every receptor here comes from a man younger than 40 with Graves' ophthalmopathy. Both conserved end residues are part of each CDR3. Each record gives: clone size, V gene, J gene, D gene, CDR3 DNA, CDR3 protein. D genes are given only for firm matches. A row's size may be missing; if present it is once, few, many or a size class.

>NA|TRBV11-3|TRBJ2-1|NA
TGTGCCAGCAGCTTAGGGGGGACAATCAATGAGCAGTTCTTC
CASSLGGTINEQFF
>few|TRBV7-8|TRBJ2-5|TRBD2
TGTGCCAGCAGCTTATATCTAGCGGGAGTAGGGAAAGAGACCCAGTACTTC
CASSLYLAGVGKETQYF
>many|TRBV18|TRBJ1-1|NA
TGTGCCAGCTCACCCGTAGGGGAGCGCACTGAAGCTTTCTTT
CASSPVGERTEAFF
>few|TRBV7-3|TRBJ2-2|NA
TGTGCCAGCAGCCCGGCCCTATTAATGGGCACCGGGGAGCTGTTTTTT
CASSPALLMGTGELFF
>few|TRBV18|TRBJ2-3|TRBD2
TGTGCCAGCTCAGCCCGACTAGCGGGATCCACAGATACGCAGTATTTT
CASSARLAGSTDTQYF
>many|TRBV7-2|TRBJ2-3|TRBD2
TGTGCCAGCAGCTTAGCTAGCGGGAGGACAGATACGCAGTATTTT
CASSLASGRTDTQYF
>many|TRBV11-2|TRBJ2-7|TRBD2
TGTGCCAGCAGCTTAGGAGGAAGCGGGAGTCGGTCCTACGAGCAGTACTTC
CASSLGGSGSRSYEQYF
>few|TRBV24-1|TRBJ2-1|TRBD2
TGTGCCACCAGTGCCCTTCGGGGGGGGGCTGGGCAGTTCTTC
CATSALRGGAGQFF
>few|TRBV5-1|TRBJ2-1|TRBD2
TGCGCCAGAGGATGGACTAGCGGAAACTCCTACAATGAGCAGTTCTTC
CARGWTSGNSYNEQFF
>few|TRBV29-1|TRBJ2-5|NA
TGCAGCGTTGGCAAAGGACAGCGAGAGACCCAGTACTTC
CSVGKGQRETQYF
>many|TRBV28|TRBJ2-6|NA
TGTGCCAGCCGTGGGTGGGTTAGCGACCGCTCTGGGGCCAACGTCCTGACTTTC
CASRGWVSDRSGANVLTF
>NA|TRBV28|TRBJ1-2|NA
TGTGCCAGCGGATTGACAGTACCCCGTGGCTACACCTTC
CASGLTVPRGYTF
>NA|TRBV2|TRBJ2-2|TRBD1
TGTGCCAGCAGTCCACAGGGGTTGGCGAACACCGGGGAGCTGTTTTTT
CASSPQGLANTGELFF
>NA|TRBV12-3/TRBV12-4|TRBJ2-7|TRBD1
TGTGCCAGCAGTTGGTCGGTAGAGGGGGCATACGAGCAGTACTTC
CASSWSVEGAYEQYF
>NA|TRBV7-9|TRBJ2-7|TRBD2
TGTGCCAGCAGCTTGGGCACGTTAAGGCCGGGACTAGCGGGAGGAGGCGAGCAGTACTTC
CASSLGTLRPGLAGGGEQYF
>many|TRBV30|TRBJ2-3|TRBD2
TGTTTTGGAACGGGGGAGGGAGATACGCAGTATTTT
CFGTGEGDTQYF